The entry below gives a single T cell receptor beta chain sequence along with its context. Its antigen is unknown. The sample comes from a study of blood T cells in healthy people across ages. General observations from the study: Estimates of diversity drawn from one million T cells were considered underestimates. Diversity of TCR beta correlated strongly with naive T cell percentage. Across the age range, TCR beta diversity per million T cells fell in a roughly linear way.

With 3 bases removed from V and 11 bases from J, the gap between germline ends came to 13 bases. The CDR3 has 11 residues. Germline CDR1 and CDR2: DFQATT and SNEGSKA (reference sequence). With a J-beta primer mix and a sample-barcoded 5' primer, a second PCR ran 7 to 11 cycles. One entry per CDR3 protein, called by TCRdb with MiXCR from the 5' RACE reads. The sample lists hundreds of thousands of distinct CDR3 sequences, approximately 50% occurring once. Total RNA was isolated from each sample in quantities of at least 6 micrograms. This clonotype was sampled from a woman aged 55-70 years in good health. The specimen sequenced was blood. V and J are TRBV20-1 and TRBJ2-5, with D unresolved. CDR3 in DNA: TGCAGTGCTAGCAGCCCAAATCAGCAGTACTTC. Encoded protein: CSASSPNQQYF.